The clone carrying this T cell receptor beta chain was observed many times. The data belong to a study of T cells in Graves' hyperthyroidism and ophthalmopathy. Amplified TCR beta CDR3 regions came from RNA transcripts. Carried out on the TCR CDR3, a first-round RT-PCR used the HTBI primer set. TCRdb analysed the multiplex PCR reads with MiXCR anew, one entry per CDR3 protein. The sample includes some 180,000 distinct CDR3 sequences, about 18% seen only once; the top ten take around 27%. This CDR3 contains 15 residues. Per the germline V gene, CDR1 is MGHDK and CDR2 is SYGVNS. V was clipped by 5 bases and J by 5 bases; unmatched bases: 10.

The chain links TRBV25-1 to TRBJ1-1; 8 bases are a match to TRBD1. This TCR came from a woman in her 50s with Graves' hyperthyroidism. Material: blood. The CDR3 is CASSKFQGARTEAFF. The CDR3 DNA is TGTGCCAGCAGTAAGTTCCAGGGGGCGCGGACTGAAGCTTTCTTT. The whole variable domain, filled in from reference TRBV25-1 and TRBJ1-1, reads EADIYQTPRYLVIGTGKKITLECSQTMGHDKMYWYQQDPGMELHLIHYSYGVNSTEKGDLSSESTVSRIRTEHFPLTLESARPSHTSQYLCASSKFQGARTEAFFGQGTRLTVV.